Listed below are T cell receptor beta chains from one sample, sequenced in a study of HIV-infected patients and healthy controls. MiXCR was run by TCRdb on the 5' RACE reads, yielding one entry per CDR3 protein. This sample carries some 9,300 distinct CDR3 sequences, approximately 5.3% of them seen once, and the ten largest clones take 6.5% to 8.5%. Sequencing used blood. All receptors come from an adult in good health. Each CDR3 is given with its conserved first and last residue. A D gene is named only where the DNA matches it firmly. Size is stated for part of the rows, as once, few or many counts, or as a class when the clone is expanded.

- many TRBJ2-3 TRBV29-1 CILSVGVAQYF TGCATCCTCTCGGTAGGGGTGGCGCAGTATTTT
TRBD1 many TRBJ2-7 TRBV12-3/TRBV12-4 CASSRTGEEQYF TGTGCCAGCAGTCGGACAGGAGAAGAGCAGTACTTC
TRBD1 many TRBJ2-3 TRBV9 CASSVDRGQGGTDTQYF TGTGCCAGCAGCGTCGATCGAGGACAGGGTGGCACAGATACGCAGTATTTT
- medium-sized TRBJ1-4 TRBV25-1 CAIGERDNEKLFF TGTGCCATTGGGGAGCGGGATAATGAAAAACTGTTTTTT
- many TRBJ1-1 TRBV28 CASRPPGGTEAFF TGTGCCAGCAGGCCCCCGGGGGGGACTGAAGCTTTCTTT
TRBD2 few TRBJ2-3 TRBV2 CASNPAWVAGQADTQYF TGTGCCAGCAACCCAGCGTGGGTAGCGGGGCAGGCAGATACGCAGTATTTT
- many TRBJ2-7 TRBV12-3/TRBV12-4 CASSRSGVYEQYF TGTGCCAGCAGTCGTAGCGGAGTCTACGAGCAGTACTTC
- many TRBJ2-7 TRBV5-1 CASSPLREDAGWGEQYF TGCGCCAGCAGCCCCTTGCGTGAGGACGCAGGATGGGGCGAGCAGTACTTC
- medium-sized TRBJ2-5 TRBV5-1 CASGQQETQYF TGCGCCAGCGGGCAGCAAGAGACCCAGTACTTC
- many TRBJ1-5 TRBV7-9 CASSLPPWGYSNQPQHF TGTGCCAGCAGCTTACCCCCTTGGGGGTATTCCAATCAGCCCCAGCATTTT
- many TRBJ1-4 TRBV28 CASSFRPYEKLFF TGTGCCAGCAGTTTTCGGCCTTATGAAAAACTGTTTTTT
- - TRBJ1-2 TRBV7-2 CASSLDGGKRHGYTF TGTGCCAGCAGCTTAGACGGAGGGAAGAGACATGGCTACACCTTC
- - TRBJ1-1 TRBV19 CASSRGTEAFF TGTGCCAGTAGCCGCGGCACTGAAGCTTTCTTT
- many TRBJ2-7 TRBV5-1 CASSLGAGKNEQYF TGCGCCAGCAGCTTGGGTGCAGGGAAGAACGAGCAGTACTTC
TRBD1 - TRBJ2-3 TRBV7-2 CASSPQGQGSDTQYF TGTGCCAGCAGCCCCCAGGGACAGGGCTCAGATACGCAGTATTTT
- medium-sized TRBJ1-2 TRBV5-8 CVVGGYRIYGYTF TGTGTCGTAGGGGGGTACCGGATATATGGCTACACCTTC
TRBD1 medium-sized TRBJ2-3 TRBV14 CASMRTGRGTDTQYF TGTGCCAGCATGAGGACAGGTCGGGGCACAGATACGCAGTATTTT
- medium-sized TRBJ1-5 TRBV27 CASSRHGEGQPQHF TGTGCCAGCAGTCGACACGGAGAGGGCCAGCCCCAGCATTTT
TRBD2 - TRBJ2-4 TRBV10-3 CAPYGQRGNLAKNIQYF TGTGCCCCGTACGGACAGCGGGGGAACCTAGCCAAAAACATTCAGTACTTC
TRBD1 many TRBJ2-2 TRBV10-3 CAIRVGQGATLDPGELFF TGTGCCATCAGGGTTGGACAGGGGGCGACTTTGGATCCCGGGGAGCTGTTTTTT
- - TRBJ2-3 TRBV28 CASSPGASADTQYF TGTGCCAGCAGTCCTGGAGCTAGCGCAGATACGCAGTATTTT
TRBD1 many TRBJ1-4 TRBV7-2 CASSPGTGGGSEKLFF TGTGCCAGCAGCCCCGGGACAGGGGGGGGTAGCGAAAAACTGTTTTTT
TRBD1 many TRBJ2-1 TRBV5-1 CASSEGQAYLNEQFF TGCGCCAGCAGCGAGGGACAGGCCTACCTCAATGAGCAGTTCTTC
TRBD1 many TRBJ1-1 TRBV14 CASSRQGDTEAFF TGTGCCAGCAGTCGACAGGGGGACACTGAAGCTTTCTTT
- medium-sized TRBJ2-3 TRBV6-1 CASSWDSYTDTQYF TGTGCCAGCAGCTGGGACTCCTACACAGATACGCAGTATTTT
TRBD1 medium-sized TRBJ1-2 TRBV6-1 CASSRGANYGYTF TGTGCCAGCAGCAGGGGGGCTAACTATGGCTACACCTTC
- medium-sized TRBJ1-1 TRBV2 CASSEELSNTEAFF TGTGCCAGCAGTGAAGAACTGTCGAACACTGAAGCTTTCTTT